These 25 T cell receptor beta chains share one sample of origin, sequenced in a study of lymphopenia after photon versus proton radiotherapy. Produced via immunoSEQ multiplex PCR; TCRdb's table is partial and in-frame only. The data contain 55,000 to 70,000 clones, roughly 86% of them singletons. The sequenced sample was peripheral blood, obtained from a patient treated with photon-based radiotherapy. The receptors here all came from a man aged 40-55 years with gastric cancer.

The chain employs TRBV4-1 and TRBJ2-7; TRBD1 agrees at 7 bases. This CDR3 contains 15 residues. The junction had 7 bases not matched to a gene; V was cut back by 3 bases and J by 2 bases. Germline CDR1 MGHRA, CDR2 YSYEKL. CDR3: CASSHTTGNTYEQYF. In DNA, the CDR3 is TGCGCCAGCAGCCACACGACAGGGAACACCTACGAGCAGTACTTC.

The genes are TRBV6-6 and TRBJ1-5; 7 bases align to TRBD1. V lost 5 bases, J lost 4 bases, and 8 bases stayed unmatched. The CDR3 extends over 15 amino acids. Germline CDR1 MNHNY, CDR2 SVGAGI (reference sequence). The CDR3 DNA reads as TGTGCCAGCAGTACGGACAGGATACGTAATCAGCCCCAGCATTTT. Its protein product is CASSTDRIRNQPQHF.

The J gene is TRBJ2-7, the V gene TRBV5-4, with D hard to call. Germline V lookup: CDR1 SGHNT, CDR2 YYREEE (reference sequence). The V end lost 0 bases, the J end lost 3 bases, and 4 bases lay between the germline ends. CDR3 length: 12 amino acids. CDR3 amino acids: CASSLGFYEQYF. CDR3 nucleotide sequence: TGTGCCAGCAGCTTGGGTTTCTACGAGCAGTACTTC.

This rearrangement joins TRBV11-2 to TRBJ1-4; 9 bases fit TRBD1. The CDR3 is 15 amino acids. V trimming: 3 bases; J trimming: 7 bases; junction bases outside the gene matches: 6. The germline CDR1 and CDR2 sequences are SGHAT and FQNNGV. The CDR3: CASSLGGTGSEKLFF. CDR3 coding DNA: TGTGCCAGCAGCTTGGGGGGGACAGGGAGTGAAAAACTGTTTTTT. The variable domain in full, completed from reference TRBV11-2 and TRBJ1-4, reads EAGVAQSPRYKIIEKRQSVAFWCNPISGHATLYWYQQILGQGPKLLIQFQNNGVVDDSQLPKDRFSAERLKGVDSTLKIQPAKLEDSAVYLCASSLGGTGSEKLFFGSGTQLSVL.

Written as DNA, the CDR3 is TGTGCCAGTAGCGTCACAAGGGAATATGGCTACACCTTC. Protein: CASSVTREYGYTF. The chain is built from TRBV19 and TRBJ1-2; D gene uncertain. V shed 6 bases and J shed 5 bases, with 13 bases lying between them. The germline gives CDR1 LNHDA, CDR2 SQIVND (reference sequence). The CDR3 spans 13 residues.

The chain combines TRBV5-4 with TRBJ2-5; D gene uncertain. Trimming pared 0 bases from V and 2 bases from J, leaving 8 bases between. Germline CDR1 reads SGHNT; CDR2 reads YYREEE (reference sequence). The CDR3 is made up of 14 amino acids. CDR3 in DNA: TGTGCCAGCAGCTTGGGGGCAAGGCAAGAGACCCAGTACTTC. This translates into CASSLGARQETQYF. The variable domain in full, with the rest retrieved from reference TRBV5-4 and TRBJ2-5, is ETGVTQSPTHLIKTRGQQVTLRCSSQSGHNTVSWYQQALGQGPQFIFQYYREEENGRGNFPPRFSGLQFPNYSSELNVNALELDDSALYLCASSLGARQETQYFGPGTRLLVL.

The rearrangement joins TRBV10-3 to TRBJ1-5; a weak D match, TRBD1 (6 bases). The CDR3 sequence is 13 residues long. The germline gives CDR1 ENHRY, CDR2 SYGVKD. Trimming pared 10 bases from V and 6 bases from J, leaving 16 bases between. The CDR3 DNA sequence: TGTGCCACACTCCTGGGGGCGGGTCAGCCCCAGCATTTT. This translates into CATLLGAGQPQHF.

This sequence joins TRBV5-1 and TRBJ1-1, with D perhaps TRBD1 (6 bases). Looked up from germline, CDR1 is SGHRS and CDR2 is YFSETQ. This CDR3 has 14 residues. With 2 bases removed from V and 1 base from J, the gap between germline ends came to 9 bases. The CDR3 DNA is TGCGCCAGCAGCTTCGGGGGCGAGAACACTGAAGCTTTCTTT. This codes for CASSFGGENTEAFF.

This chain joins TRBV7-2 and TRBJ2-7, with 14 positions matching TRBD2. This CDR3 is 15 amino acids long. V lost 4 bases, J lost 4 bases, and 3 bases stayed unmatched. Germline V gene lookup returns CDR1 SGHTA and CDR2 FQGNSA. The DNA of the CDR3 is TGTGCCAGCAGCTCGACTAGCGGGGGGGCTTACGAGCAGTACTTC. It specifies CASSSTSGGAYEQYF.

The chain has TRBV19 and TRBJ1-4; D not certain. Germline V gives CDR1 LNHDA, CDR2 SQIVND (reference sequence). This CDR3 is built from 17 residues. Trimming stripped 3 bases from V and 2 bases from J, with 16 bases between. In DNA form, the CDR3 reads TGTGCCAGTAGTATGGTCGCGGGAGGTGGGACTAATGAAAAACTGTTTTTT. Encoded protein: CASSMVAGGGTNEKLFF.

This clone came up a few times. The rearrangement uses TRBV29-1 and TRBJ1-1; D uncertain. This CDR3 comprises 9 residues. Trimming took 4 bases from V and 10 from J, leaving 7 bases between them. Germline V lookup: CDR1 SQVTM, CDR2 ANQGSEA. The CDR3 region has the DNA TGCAGCGTTGGAGATGGAGCTTTCTTT. It translates to CSVGDGAFF.

V usage is TRBV27 and J usage is TRBJ2-3, with a tentative D call TRBD2 (6 bases). CDR3 size: 16 residues. V lost 4 bases and J lost 2, with 16 bases in between. Germline V gene data show CDR1 as MNHEY and CDR2 as SMNVEV (reference sequence). CDR3 coding DNA: TGTGCCAGCAGTTCCGGGGGATGGGCTCTCACAGATACGCAGTATTTT. Protein: CASSSGGWALTDTQYF.

This chain joins TRBV5-4 and TRBJ1-1, with D possibly being TRBD1 (5 bases). The ends were cut back, 1 base at V and 6 bases at J, with 13 bases in the middle. Per germline, CDR1 SGHNT and CDR2 YYREEE (reference sequence). The CDR3 has 14 amino acids. CDR3 protein: CASSLRGDVPEAFF. DNA of the CDR3: TGTGCCAGCAGCTTGCGAGGGGACGTGCCTGAAGCTTTCTTT.

The J gene is TRBJ1-5, the V gene TRBV18; maybe TRBD1 (5 bases). The V and J ends lost 3 bases and 0 bases respectively, with 9 bases between them. CDR1 is KGHSH and CDR2 is LQKENI in the germline V gene. This CDR3 spans 15 amino acids. This chain's CDR3 is CASSPGRYSNQPQHF. For the CDR3, the DNA is TGTGCCAGCTCACCGGGACGGTATAGCAATCAGCCCCAGCATTTT.

The V gene is TRBV7-9, the J gene TRBJ1-4, with D hard to call. The CDR3 sequence is 13 residues long. CDR1 and CDR2 (germline): SEHNR, FQNEAQ (reference sequence). The V gene lost 6 bases and the J gene lost 0 bases, with 5 bases spanning the gap. The CDR3 loop reads CASRIATNEKLFF. The CDR3 bases are TGTGCCAGCAGAATTGCAACTAATGAAAAACTGTTTTTT. Looking up the rest from reference TRBV7-9 and TRBJ1-4 gives the full variable domain: DTGVSQNPRHKITKRGQNVTFRCDPISEHNRLYWYRQTLGQGPEFLTYFQNEAQLEKSRLLSDRFSAERPKGSFSTLEIQRTEQGDSAMYLCASRIATNEKLFFGSGTQLSVL.

The rearrangement links TRBV5-6 to TRBJ2-6; D perhaps matches TRBD2 (5 bases). The V end lost 0 bases, the J end lost 2 bases, and 6 bases lay between the germline ends. The germline CDR1 and CDR2 sequences are SGHDT and YYEEEE. CDR3 size: 15 residues. The CDR3 DNA is TGTGCCAGCAGCTTGGTCGGGGCTGGGGCCAACGTCCTGACTTTC. It specifies CASSLVGAGANVLTF.

The chain combines TRBV4-3 with TRBJ2-3; 7 bases are a match to TRBD1. This CDR3 contains 14 residues. V was clipped by 1 base and J by 6 bases; unmatched bases: 4. Germline-derived CDR1 and CDR2 are LGHNA and YSLEER. The DNA of the CDR3 is TGCGCCAGCAGCCAAGTAGGGGGCGGGGATACGCAGTATTTT. Residues: CASSQVGGGDTQYF.

This rearrangement joins TRBV5-1 to TRBJ1-4, with TRBD1 as a possible D gene (6 bases). This CDR3 spans 16 amino acids. Trimming stripped 0 bases from V and 0 bases from J, with 9 bases between. CDR1 and CDR2 (germline): SGHRS, YFSETQ. CDR3 in amino acids: CASSLVTGTTNEKLFF. The CDR3 DNA sequence: TGCGCCAGCAGCTTGGTTACAGGGACAACTAATGAAAAACTGTTTTTT. Based on the CDR3 plus reference TRBV5-1 and TRBJ1-4, the full variable domain is KAGVTQTPRYLIKTRGQQVTLSCSPISGHRSVSWYQQTPGQGLQFLFEYFSETQRNKGNFPGRFSGRQFSNSRSEMNVSTLELGDSALYLCASSLVTGTTNEKLFFGSGTQLSVL.

This chain joins TRBV11-3 and TRBJ1-1, with 11 bases lining up with TRBD1. Germline V lookup: CDR1 SGHNT, CDR2 YENEEA. V lost 5 bases and J lost 0; bases outside the gene matches: 2. CDR3 length equals 15 residues. CDR3 nucleotides: TGTGCCAGCAGCAAGGGACAGGGGGTGAACACTGAAGCTTTCTTT. Translated: CASSKGQGVNTEAFF. Full variable domain (missing parts from reference TRBV11-3 and TRBJ1-1): EAGVVQSPRYKIIEKKQPVAFWCNPISGHNTLYWYLQNLGQGPELLIRYENEEAVDDSQLPKDRFSAERLKGVDSTLKIQPAELGDSAVYLCASSKGQGVNTEAFFGQGTRLTVV.

The rearrangement joins TRBV1 to TRBJ2-1. TRBV1 is a pseudogene. The CDR3 is 16 amino acids. The CDR3 DNA reads as TGCACCAGCAGCCAAGAGCGCGGGACACCGTACAATGAGCAGTTCTTC. Translation gives CTSSQERGTPYNEQFF.

The J gene is TRBJ2-7, the V gene TRBV11-3, with TRBD2 as a possible D gene (5 bases). The CDR3 consists of 14 residues. V gave up 5 bases and J gave up 1 base, with 12 bases separating them. Germline loops: CDR1 SGHNT, CDR2 YENEEA. The chain's CDR3 is CASSPSRGSYEQYF. CDR3 coding DNA: TGTGCCAGCAGCCCCTCACGGGGATCCTACGAGCAGTACTTC.

This chain connects TRBV2 to TRBJ1-2; D call uncertain. Trimming took 7 bases from V and 5 from J, leaving 11 bases between them. Germline-derived CDR1 and CDR2 are SNHLY and FYNNEI. The CDR3 is 12 residues long. As DNA, the CDR3 is TGTGCCAGCACGCAGGCGGGGTATGGCTACACCTTC. Its translation: CASTQAGYGYTF.

This chain uses TRBV19 with TRBJ1-1, with no clear D. Germline V gene lookup returns CDR1 LNHDA and CDR2 SQIVND (reference sequence). Trimming took off 3 bases at V and 1 base at J, with 12 bases between the two ends. The CDR3 covers 15 residues. In nucleotides, the CDR3 is TGTGCCAGTAGTATTATCGGGGAAGGGAACACTGAAGCTTTCTTT. Its translation is CASSIIGEGNTEAFF.

The chain has TRBV7-9 and TRBJ1-1, with 9 nucleotides matching TRBD1. The V segment lost 2 bases and the J segment 0 bases; nucleotides outside the gene matches: 7. The length of the CDR3 is 17 residues. Per the germline V gene, CDR1 is SEHNR and CDR2 is FQNEAQ (reference sequence). CDR3 region: CASSLKGGQGMNTEAFF. The DNA of the CDR3 is TGTGCCAGCAGCTTAAAAGGGGGACAGGGAATGAACACTGAAGCTTTCTTT.

This clone was seen once. The chain has TRBV10-3 and TRBJ1-1; D may be TRBD1 (5 bases). The CDR3 runs 16 residues. Germline CDR1 reads ENHRY; CDR2 reads SYGVKD. V lost 4 bases, J lost 4 bases, and 19 bases lay in between. The CDR3: CAISAGTPALITEAFF. The CDR3 DNA is TGTGCCATCAGTGCCGGGACCCCGGCGTTGATCACTGAAGCTTTCTTT.